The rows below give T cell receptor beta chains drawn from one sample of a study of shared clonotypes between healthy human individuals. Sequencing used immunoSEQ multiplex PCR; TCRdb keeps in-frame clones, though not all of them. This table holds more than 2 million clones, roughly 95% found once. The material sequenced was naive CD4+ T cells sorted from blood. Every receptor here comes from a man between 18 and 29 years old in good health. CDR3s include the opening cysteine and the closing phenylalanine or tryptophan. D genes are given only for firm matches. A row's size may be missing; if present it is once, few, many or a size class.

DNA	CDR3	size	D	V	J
TGTGCCAGCAGTGGGGTACGGCGGGAGGGCCCTGGCGAGCAGTACTTC	CASSGVRREGPGEQYF	NA	TRBD2	TRBV6-6	TRBJ2-7
TGCAGCGTTGCAGGGATGGGGAACTATGGCTACACCTTC	CSVAGMGNYGYTF	NA	NA	TRBV29-1	TRBJ1-2
TGTGCCAGCCATCAGGGGAACTCCTACGAGCAGTACTTC	CASHQGNSYEQYF	NA	NA	TRBV27	TRBJ2-7
TGTGCCAGCAGTCGACTAGCGGGAGCGGAGCTGTTTTTT	CASSRLAGAELFF	NA	TRBD2	TRBV6-5	TRBJ2-2
TGTGCCAGCAGTGATCCGTCGGGGTACGAGCAGTACTTC	CASSDPSGYEQYF	once	NA	TRBV2	TRBJ2-7
TGTGCCAGCAGCTCGGGGGATCTGAGAACCAAAAACATTCAGTACTTC	CASSSGDLRTKNIQYF	NA	NA	TRBV7-2	TRBJ2-4
TGTGCCAGCAGCCCTTCGAGCCTAGGGGCCCAGTACTTC	CASSPSSLGAQYF	NA	NA	TRBV7-2	TRBJ2-5
TGTGCCAGCAGCTGGGGGCCGGCCCCAAAAGAGACCCAGTACTTC	CASSWGPAPKETQYF	NA	NA	TRBV5-6	TRBJ2-5
TGTGCCAGCAGTTCCCCAGGACACTATGTGCAAGAGACCCAGTACTTC	CASSSPGHYVQETQYF	NA	NA	TRBV6-5	TRBJ2-5
TGTGCCAGTAGTATAGCCGCCGGCGGCTCCACCTACGAGCAGTACTTC	CASSIAAGGSTYEQYF	NA	NA	TRBV19	TRBJ2-7
TGTGCCAGCAGCTTATCGGGGACCCCGGAGGGCGAGCAGTACTTC	CASSLSGTPEGEQYF	NA	NA	TRBV11-2	TRBJ2-7
TGTGCCAGCCCATTTACAGGGATCACTGAAGCTTTCTTT	CASPFTGITEAFF	NA	NA	TRBV28	TRBJ1-1
TGTGCCAGCACTAGGACTAGCGGGGGTCCCACCGGGGAGCTGTTTTTT	CASTRTSGGPTGELFF	NA	TRBD2	TRBV11-1	TRBJ2-2
TGTGCCAGTAGTCCAGGACTAGCGGGCCCAGAGACCCAGTACTTC	CASSPGLAGPETQYF	NA	TRBD2	TRBV19	TRBJ2-5
TGTGCCAGCAAAAGCCAGGGGGTAATGAACACTGAAGCTTTCTTT	CASKSQGVMNTEAFF	NA	TRBD1	TRBV2	TRBJ1-1
TGTGCCACCAGCAGGTCAGGGAAAGCAGATACGCAGTATTTT	CATSRSGKADTQYF	NA	NA	TRBV15	TRBJ2-3
TGTGCCAGCAGCGACCGGGGAGGGGCCGCCCAAGAGACCCAGTACTTC	CASSDRGGAAQETQYF	few	TRBD2	TRBV25-1	TRBJ2-5
TGTGCCAGCAGTTACCAGGACAGACGCAACTACGAGCAGTACTTC	CASSYQDRRNYEQYF	NA	NA	TRBV6-6	TRBJ2-7
TGCGCCAGCAGCTCGACAGGGGTCGGCACCGGGGAGCTGTTTTTT	CASSSTGVGTGELFF	NA	TRBD1	TRBV5-1	TRBJ2-2
TGCAGTGCCGGACGCGGGGAGACCCAGTACTTC	CSAGRGETQYF	once	NA	TRBV20-1	TRBJ2-5
TGTGCCAGCAGTTCTGTATCTGAAGCTTTCTTT	CASSSVSEAFF	NA	NA	TRBV6-5	TRBJ1-1
TGTGCCAGCACCGCCAGGGTGGGGGAAGGCTACACCTTC	CASTARVGEGYTF	NA	NA	TRBV7-3	TRBJ1-2
TGCAGCGTGGGACTGCACTCTGGAAACACCATATATTTT	CSVGLHSGNTIYF	NA	NA	TRBV29-1	TRBJ1-3
TGTGCCAGCAGCCCTCGGACTAGCGGGGAGGAGACCCAGTACTTC	CASSPRTSGEETQYF	NA	TRBD2	TRBV5-4	TRBJ2-5
TGTGCCAGCAGCCCGGACAGGTTTTTGGATCAGCCCCAGCATTTT	CASSPDRFLDQPQHF	NA	TRBD1	TRBV7-9	TRBJ1-5
TGTGCCTGGAGCCCCAAAAACATTCAGTACTTC	CAWSPKNIQYF	NA	NA	TRBV30	TRBJ2-4
TGTGCCAGCAGCTTGCCCGCGGGACAGGGCTTGTACAATGAGCAGTTCTTC	CASSLPAGQGLYNEQFF	NA	TRBD1	TRBV5-4	TRBJ2-1
TGTGCCAGCAGCGCGGACAGGGTATGGGATAATTCACCCCTCCACTTT	CASSADRVWDNSPLHF	NA	TRBD1	TRBV5-8	TRBJ1-6
TGTGCCAGCAAGATAGCGGGGGGTAAAGGCAATGAGCAGTTCTTC	CASKIAGGKGNEQFF	NA	TRBD2	TRBV6-6	TRBJ2-1
TGTGCCAGTAGTATAGGGGGACAGGGGCTCTTCGAGCAGTACTTC	CASSIGGQGLFEQYF	NA	TRBD1	TRBV19	TRBJ2-7
TGTGCCAGCAGCTTGACTAGCGGGGGCTACAATGAGCAGTTCTTC	CASSLTSGGYNEQFF	once	TRBD2	TRBV6-5	TRBJ2-1
TGTGCCAGCTCACCCCGCGGACTAGCGAATGACGAGCAGTACTTC	CASSPRGLANDEQYF	NA	TRBD2	TRBV18	TRBJ2-7
TGTGCCAGGCCCTTAGTTCGGGACAGGGAGGGGAACACTGAAGCTTTCTTT	CARPLVRDREGNTEAFF	NA	TRBD1	TRBV6-7	TRBJ1-1
TGTGCCAGCAGTACGGGACAGGGGGCCGTTGGCTACACCTTC	CASSTGQGAVGYTF	NA	TRBD1	TRBV6-6	TRBJ1-2
TGTGCCAGCAGTGCGGCAAGAAAAGAGACCCAGTACTTC	CASSAARKETQYF	NA	NA	TRBV27	TRBJ2-5
TGTGCCAGCAGCACAAACCCAGCAGGGGGCGGAGAGACCCAGTACTTC	CASSTNPAGGGETQYF	NA	TRBD1	TRBV28	TRBJ2-5
TGTGCCAGCAGCCCGGACAGGGGATATGGCTACACCTTC	CASSPDRGYGYTF	NA	TRBD1	TRBV14	TRBJ1-2
TGTGCCAGCACTGGACAGGGGGCGTTCGTAGATACGCAGTATTTT	CASTGQGAFVDTQYF	NA	TRBD1	TRBV25-1	TRBJ2-3
TGTGCCAGCCGGGACGGACAACAAGAGACCCAGTACTTC	CASRDGQQETQYF	NA	NA	TRBV19	TRBJ2-5
TGTGCCTGGAGTTTCCTTCCGAAAATATCCTCTCGGGAGGACATGGCGACACAACTGTTTTTT	CAWSFLPKISSREDMATQLFF	NA	NA	TRBV30	TRBJ1-4
TGTGCCAGCAGCTCCGGGACAGCTGTTTACAATGAGCAGTTCTTC	CASSSGTAVYNEQFF	NA	TRBD1	TRBV7-2	TRBJ2-1
TGTGCCAGCAGTGTTGACCGCCCCGGGGAGCTGTTTTTT	CASSVDRPGELFF	NA	NA	TRBV6-5	TRBJ2-2
TGTGCCAGCAGGGAAGGACAGGGCTCCTACAATGAGCAGTTCTTC	CASREGQGSYNEQFF	NA	TRBD1	TRBV6-1	TRBJ2-1
TGTGCCAGCAGCTTGACAGGGGTAATTCAGCCCCAGCATTTT	CASSLTGVIQPQHF	NA	TRBD1	TRBV7-2	TRBJ1-5
TGTGCCAGCAGGGAGAGACAGGGGGAGAACACTGAAGCTTTCTTT	CASRERQGENTEAFF	NA	TRBD1	TRBV2	TRBJ1-1
TGCGCCAGCAGCTTTATTTCCCCTGGGGATGAGCAGTTCTTC	CASSFISPGDEQFF	NA	NA	TRBV5-1	TRBJ2-1
TGCAGCGTTGAAGGTCCACCTAGCGGGAGAGAGCAAGAGACCCAGTACTTC	CSVEGPPSGREQETQYF	NA	TRBD2	TRBV29-1	TRBJ2-5
TGTGCCAGCAGCTTGGCTAGCGGTGAGCAGTTCTTC	CASSLASGEQFF	NA	TRBD2	TRBV5-6	TRBJ2-1
TGTGCCAGCTCACCGTCAGAATATAGCAATCAGCCCCAGCATTTT	CASSPSEYSNQPQHF	NA	NA	TRBV18	TRBJ1-5
TGCGCCAGCACCCACGGAGGACAGGGACGCTACGAGCAGTACTTC	CASTHGGQGRYEQYF	NA	TRBD1	TRBV5-1	TRBJ2-7
TGCGCCAGCCAACCGGGACTAGCCCAAGATACGCAGTATTTT	CASQPGLAQDTQYF	NA	TRBD2	TRBV10-2	TRBJ2-3
TGTGCCAGCAGCTTAGAGGGGATTGAAGCTTTCTTT	CASSLEGIEAFF	NA	NA	TRBV11-2	TRBJ1-1
TGCAGTGCTAGTGCGAATGAGCAGTTCTTC	CSASANEQFF	NA	NA	TRBV20-1	TRBJ2-1
TGTGCCAGCAGCTTCTCGATCATCTCTACCGACAATGAGCAGTTCTTC	CASSFSIISTDNEQFF	NA	NA	TRBV5-6	TRBJ2-1
TGTGCCAGCAGCTGGACAGCAACTAATGAAAAACTGTTTTTT	CASSWTATNEKLFF	few	NA	TRBV7-6	TRBJ1-4